The 10 T cell receptor beta chains given below trace back to one sample, sequenced in a study of shared clonotypes between healthy human individuals. Sequenced by immunoSEQ multiplex PCR; TCRdb stores in-frame clones only, minus some. This table holds about 2.4 million clones, around 90% found once. The sample consisted of naive CD4+ T cells sorted from blood. Noted subset: CD45RA+ positively selected. These TCRs come from a man aged 18 to 35 in good health.

The J gene is TRBJ2-2, the V gene TRBV5-4; D is perhaps TRBD2 (6 bases). This CDR3 comprises 15 residues. V lost 3 bases, J lost 5 bases, and 14 bases lay in between. CDR1 and CDR2 (germline): SGHNT, YYREEE (reference sequence). The CDR3 protein is CASSSIGSGTGELFF. In DNA form, the CDR3 reads TGTGCCAGCAGCTCAATCGGGAGCGGGACCGGGGAGCTGTTTTTT.

As for this clone: Other DNA sequences in this specimen translate into the identical CDR3. The chain uses TRBV18 and TRBJ2-3; D uncertain. The germline V gene has CDR1 KGHSH and CDR2 LQKENI. V was pared by 0 bases and J by 2 bases, with 0 bases between. The CDR3 covers 12 residues. CDR3: CASSPPTDTQYF. The CDR3 DNA follows: TGTGCCAGCTCACCACCCACAGATACGCAGTATTTT.

The CDR3 loop reads CASSLGLAGGYQETQYF. In nucleotides, the CDR3 is TGTGCCAGCAGCTTGGGACTAGCGGGGGGGTACCAAGAGACCCAGTACTTC. The chain recombines TRBV5-8 with TRBJ2-5, with 14 nucleotides matching TRBD2. The V gene end was trimmed by 0 bases and the J gene end by 0 bases; junction bases not matched to a gene: 1. This CDR3 region has 17 residues. Germline lookup yields CDR1 SGHTS and CDR2 YDEGEE.

The rearrangement joins TRBV28 to TRBJ1-5; maybe TRBD1 (5 bases). Germline loops: CDR1 MDHEN, CDR2 SYDVKM. V was shortened by 5 bases and J by 9 bases, with 20 bases between the two germline ends. This CDR3 has 15 amino acids. Here the CDR3 reads CASSDQTGGSLPQHF. CDR3 coding DNA: TGTGCCAGCAGTGATCAGACTGGGGGGAGTCTGCCCCAGCATTTT.

V is TRBV28 and J is TRBJ1-2, with a tentative D call TRBD1 (5 bases). The CDR3 spans 13 residues. Germline lookup yields CDR1 MDHEN and CDR2 SYDVKM. V was trimmed by 8 bases and J by 3 bases, leaving 13 bases between them. CDR3 in DNA: TGTGCCAGCTTGGCCGGGGGTGACTATGGCTACACCTTC. As protein: CASLAGGDYGYTF.

This clone has only a few counts. The chain's CDR3 is CASSLSDGYEQYF. The CDR3 bases are TGTGCCAGCAGCTTATCGGATGGTTACGAGCAGTACTTC. This chain uses TRBV11-2 with TRBJ2-7, with D unresolved. The V and J ends lost 2 bases and 4 bases respectively, with 9 bases between them. The CDR3 is 13 residues long. CDR1 SGHAT and CDR2 FQNNGV come from the germline V gene.

As concerns this clone: Given the absence of the conserved phenylalanine or tryptophan at the CDR3 end, a read error is likely. The limits of the CDR3 on the DNA are not certain, so only TCRdb's listed CDR3 is given. V usage is TRBV6-5 and J usage is TRBJ2-3; the listed D gene, TRBD2, was not tested against the DNA. The length of the CDR3 is 13 amino acids, counting both ends. CDR1 is MNHEY and CDR2 is SVGAGI in the germline V gene. This CDR3 is CASRDSFGGGPWV.

V is TRBV5-1 and J is TRBJ1-6; D unresolved. The ends were cut back, 4 bases at V and 7 bases at J, with 9 bases in the middle. Germline values: CDR1 SGHRS, CDR2 YFSETQ. The CDR3 has 13 amino acids. In DNA form, the CDR3 reads TGCGCCAGCAGCAGGACCGTGAATTCACCCCTCCACTTT. Its translation: CASSRTVNSPLHF.

The CDR3 sequence: CAHSLTSDTQYF. CDR3 bases: TGTGCCCACAGCTTGACTTCAGATACGCAGTATTTT. This chain joins TRBV30 and TRBJ2-3; no clear D gene. V gave up 8 bases and J gave up 4 bases, with 13 bases separating them. The CDR3 is 12 amino acids. CDR1 is GTSNPN, CDR2 SVGIG, per germline (reference sequence).

V is TRBV11-2 and J is TRBJ2-7; 10 bases are a match to TRBD1. V trimming: 6 bases; J trimming: 7 bases; junction bases outside the gene matches: 6. Per the germline V gene, CDR1 is SGHAT and CDR2 is FQNNGV. This CDR3 has 13 residues. CDR3 in DNA: TGTGCCAGCAGGATCGACAGGGGGCGAGAGCAGTACTTC. Its protein product is CASRIDRGREQYF.